Each of the 20 T cell receptor beta chains below was sequenced from the same sample in a study of shared clonotypes between healthy human individuals. Positively selected for CCR7, the CD45RO-negative cells used as naive CD8 cells excluded terminally differentiated effector memory CD45RA+ cells. Assay: immunoSEQ multiplex PCR; the TCRdb copy retains only in-frame clones and omits some. The sample has about 2.1 million clones; 90% to 95% are singletons. Sequencing was done on a sample of naive CD8+ T cells from PBMCs. The receptors derive from a man between 18 and 35 years old in good health. Some clones in this sample may be carry-over from other donors' samples.

This clone was observed a single time. The V call is TRBV4-1, the J call TRBJ2-2, with D perhaps given as TRBD1 or TRBD2 (5 bases each). V lost 0 bases and J lost 9, with 14 bases in between. CDR3 length equals 15 residues. Looked up from germline, CDR1 is MGHRA and CDR2 is YSYEKL. The CDR3 loop is CASSQDRGTGRELFF. In DNA, the CDR3 is TGCGCCAGCAGCCAAGATAGGGGAACGGGGCGGGAGCTGTTTTTT.

For this clone: In the same sample, other DNA sequences code for this CDR3. This chain uses TRBV9 with TRBJ1-1, with TRBD1 as a possible D gene (5 bases). The V gene's germline CDR1 is SGDLS and CDR2 YYNGEE. There are 15 residues in the CDR3. Deletions cut 4 bases from V and 2 bases from J, with 15 bases between. CDR3 in DNA: TGTGCCAGCAGCCCCCGGGGGGGGGTTAACACTGAAGCTTTCTTT. It translates to CASSPRGGVNTEAFF.

The V gene is TRBV4-3, the J gene TRBJ2-7; weak D call: TRBD1 (6 bases). Germline values: CDR1 LGHNA, CDR2 YSLEER. The CDR3 has 15 residues. V was clipped by 2 bases and J by 1 base, with 12 bases between them. The CDR3 DNA sequence: TGCGCCAGCAGCCAATCTGCGGACAGTTCCTACGAGCAGTACTTC. This translates into CASSQSADSSYEQYF.

The chain has TRBV7-8 and TRBJ2-7, with D unresolved. The CDR3 totals 15 residues. V was trimmed by 1 base and J by 5 bases, leaving 15 bases between them. Germline CDR1 and CDR2: SGHVS and FQNEAQ. The DNA of the CDR3 is TGTGCCAGCAGCTTAGGTCCCAGTAAATTGGACGAGCAGTACTTC. This codes for CASSLGPSKLDEQYF.

The genes are TRBV7-2 and TRBJ2-4, with D tentatively TRBD1 or TRBD2 (6 bases each). The CDR3 spans 17 residues. Germline values: CDR1 SGHTA, CDR2 FQGNSA. V gave up 5 bases and J gave up 2 bases, with 19 bases separating them. The CDR3 here is CASSLGGFRTTKNIQYF. The CDR3 DNA reads TGTGCCAGCAGCCTAGGGGGGTTTAGGACGACCAAAAACATTCAGTACTTC.

V gene TRBV11-2 combines with J gene TRBJ2-3; no clear D. The CDR3 extends over 16 amino acids. The V end lost 5 bases, the J end lost 6 bases, and 21 bases lay between the germline ends. Germline V gene sequence: CDR1 SGHAT, CDR2 FQNNGV. The CDR3 reads CASSHGLALGQDTQYF. The CDR3, as DNA: TGTGCCAGCAGCCACGGGTTGGCTCTGGGCCAGGATACGCAGTATTTT.

The chain is built from TRBV12-5 and TRBJ2-7; D is unresolved. The CDR3 runs to 10 residues. V lost 4 bases, J lost 2 bases, and 0 bases lay in between. CDR1 LGHNT and CDR2 FRNRAP come from the germline V gene. The DNA of the CDR3 is TGTGCTAGTGGTTCCTACGAGCAGTACTTC. Its translation is CASGSYEQYF.

The rearrangement links TRBV28 to TRBJ2-7; tentatively, D is TRBD1 (5 bases). V dropped 3 bases and J dropped 4 bases, with 16 bases sitting between them. This CDR3 comprises 15 residues. Per germline, CDR1 MDHEN and CDR2 SYDVKM. DNA of the CDR3: TGTGCCAGCAGTTTCGACAGATTATCGTTTTACGAGCAGTACTTC. Its translation: CASSFDRLSFYEQYF.

J is TRBJ2-7 and V is TRBV6-6, with 10 bases identical to TRBD2. CDR3 length: 15 residues. V lost 5 bases and J lost 4; bases outside the gene matches: 8. CDR1 is MNHNY, CDR2 SVGAGI, per germline (reference sequence). Here the CDR3 DNA reads TGTGCCAGCAGTCTAAAGCGGGAGGGTCGGTACGAGCAGTACTTC. This gives the protein CASSLKREGRYEQYF.

The V gene is TRBV9, the J gene TRBJ1-2; D uncertain. CDR1 is SGDLS and CDR2 is YYNGEE in the germline V gene. The CDR3 runs to 17 residues. V lost 0 bases and J 4 bases, leaving 19 bases between the germline ends. CDR3 loop: CASSVARSQLQSYGYTF. DNA of the CDR3: TGTGCCAGCAGCGTAGCTAGGTCACAGCTACAGTCCTATGGCTACACCTTC.

The J gene is TRBJ2-7, the V gene TRBV7-8; 10 bases fit TRBD2. CDR3 size: 15 residues. V trimming: 4 bases; J trimming: 3 bases; junction bases outside the gene matches: 6. Germline lookup yields CDR1 SGHVS and CDR2 FQNEAQ. The CDR3 nucleotides read TGTGCCAGCAGCTACGCACTAGCGGGAAACTACGAGCAGTACTTC. Encoded protein: CASSYALAGNYEQYF.

V and J are TRBV28 and TRBJ2-7; D is ambiguous. Germline assignment: CDR1 MDHEN and CDR2 SYDVKM. V dropped 9 bases and J dropped 1 base, with 13 bases sitting between them. The CDR3 covers 13 residues. Here the CDR3 reads CASMAFGSYEQYF. CDR3 DNA sequence: TGTGCCAGTATGGCTTTTGGGTCCTACGAGCAGTACTTC.

The CDR3 DNA reads as TGTGCCAGCAGAAACAGGGGGTCGAGACTAGGCTACTACAATGAGCAGTTCTTC. This translates into CASRNRGSRLGYYNEQFF. The chain recombines TRBV28 with TRBJ2-1; 8 nucleotides agree with TRBD1. Germline values: CDR1 MDHEN, CDR2 SYDVKM. CDR3 size: 18 residues. V was clipped by 6 bases and J by 3 bases; unmatched bases: 16.

The genes are TRBV6-1 and TRBJ2-7; 8 bases are shared with TRBD2. Trimming cost V 3 bases and J 5 bases; bases outside gene matches: 9. The CDR3 extends over 15 amino acids. The germline V gene encodes CDR1 MNHNS and CDR2 SASEGT. CDR3 protein: CASSDWLGGRHEQYF. The CDR3, as DNA: TGTGCCAGCAGTGATTGGCTTGGCGGGAGGCACGAGCAGTACTTC.

The rearrangement joins TRBV27 to TRBJ1-2; D perhaps matches TRBD1 (5 bases). Per germline, CDR1 MNHEY and CDR2 SMNVEV (reference sequence). V lost 3 bases, J lost 8 bases, and 13 bases lay in between. The CDR3 sequence is 13 residues long. This chain's CDR3 is CASSFTRDGGYTF. The CDR3 nucleotides are TGTGCCAGCAGTTTTACGAGGGACGGAGGCTACACCTTC.

V gene TRBV4-3 combines with J gene TRBJ2-3; 7 nucleotides match TRBD2. Germline V gene lookup returns CDR1 LGHNA and CDR2 YSLEER. The CDR3 spans 17 residues. J lost 2 bases, V lost 2 bases, and 10 bases had no gene match. CDR3 region: CASSQNGLVGNTDTQYF. CDR3 in DNA: TGCGCCAGCAGCCAAAATGGACTAGTGGGGAACACAGATACGCAGTATTTT.

Only one count was recorded for this clone. The chain carries TRBV4-1 and TRBJ2-3, with D unclear. V was cut by 1 base and J by 3 bases, with 14 bases left in between. There are 16 residues in the CDR3. Germline values: CDR1 MGHRA, CDR2 YSYEKL. CDR3 in DNA: TGCGCCAGCAGCCAAGGGGTTGGTACACAAACAGATACGCAGTATTTT. Amino acid sequence: CASSQGVGTQTDTQYF.

This chain connects TRBV19 to TRBJ1-5; no clear D gene. This CDR3 spans 14 amino acids. Germline V CDR1 and CDR2: LNHDA, SQIVND (reference sequence). V lost 7 bases and J lost 4, with 14 bases in between. In DNA form, the CDR3 reads TGTGCCAGTACCGTCTGGGGAAGTAATCAGCCCCAGCATTTT. It translates to CASTVWGSNQPQHF.

The genes are TRBV4-3 and TRBJ2-6; D not resolved. With 4 bases removed from V and 0 bases from J, the gap between germline ends came to 13 bases. CDR3 length: 17 amino acids. Germline loops: CDR1 LGHNA, CDR2 YSLEER. The DNA of the CDR3 is TGCGCCAGCAGCCCGTACACTGGCCCCTCTGGGGCCAACGTCCTGACTTTC. Amino acid sequence: CASSPYTGPSGANVLTF.

The chain has TRBV27 and TRBJ2-5; D is perhaps TRBD2 (5 bases). This CDR3 is 15 amino acids long. Germline-derived CDR1 and CDR2 are MNHEY and SMNVEV (reference sequence). V dropped 2 bases and J dropped 2 bases, with 12 bases sitting between them. The CDR3 region is CASSLLGNQQETQYF. The CDR3 nucleotides are TGTGCCAGCAGTTTACTCGGGAACCAACAAGAGACCCAGTACTTC.